One sample yielded the 15 T cell receptor beta chains listed below, sequenced in a study of T cells in Graves' hyperthyroidism and ophthalmopathy. Researchers amplified the TCR beta CDR3 regions from RNA transcripts. The TCR CDR3 first-round RT-PCR relied on the HTBI primer set. TCRdb re-derived calls from the multiplex PCR reads in MiXCR, one entry per CDR3 protein. The data contain 250,000 to 300,000 distinct CDR3 sequences, approximately 12% of them singletons. Sequencing input: blood. All receptors derive from a woman in her twenties or thirties with Graves' hyperthyroidism that later progressed to Graves' ophthalmopathy.

This clonotype came up many times. V gene TRBV7-2 combines with J gene TRBJ2-2; D assignment may be TRBD1 or TRBD2 (5 bases each). This CDR3 has 14 amino acids. CDR1 is SGHTA, CDR2 FQGNSA, per germline. With 2 bases removed from V and 7 bases from J, the gap between germline ends came to 11 bases. CDR3 region: CASSLYWDVGELFF. In DNA form, the CDR3 reads TGTGCCAGCAGCTTATATTGGGACGTCGGGGAGCTGTTTTTT.

The V call is TRBV30, the J call TRBJ1-1; the D is unclear. Trimming removed 3 bases from V and 3 bases from J, with 20 bases in between. The CDR3 sequence is 16 residues long. Germline assignment: CDR1 GTSNPN and CDR2 SVGIG (reference sequence). CDR3 protein: CAWRRRRPSPYTEAFF. In DNA, the CDR3 is TGTGCCTGGAGAAGGCGGCGCCCGTCCCCCTACACTGAAGCTTTCTTT.

This clonotype was detected a few times. The V and J genes are TRBV6-2 or TRBV6-3 and TRBJ2-3, with TRBD2 matching 11 bases. The V segment lost 8 bases and the J segment 9 bases; nucleotides outside the gene matches: 13. The germline V gene encodes CDR1 MNHEY and CDR2 SVGEGT. The CDR3 extends over 15 amino acids. Written as DNA, the CDR3 is TGTGCCAGCTCGACTAGCGGGGCCAGTGTAGGGACGCAGTATTTT. It translates to CASSTSGASVGTQYF.

This clonotype occurred many times. The CDR3 DNA reads as TGTGCCAGCAGACAGGGGGCCGGCTACACCTTC. Amino acid sequence: CASRQGAGYTF. V is TRBV6-1 and J is TRBJ1-2; TRBD1 matches 9 bases. This CDR3 spans 11 amino acids. The ends lost 6 bases at V and 8 bases at J; junction bases unmatched: 1. Germline CDR1 and CDR2: MNHNS and SASEGT.

This chain joins TRBV27 and TRBJ2-7; 8 nucleotides line up with TRBD2. In germline, CDR1 is MNHEY, CDR2 SMNVEV (reference sequence). V lost 6 bases and J lost 2; bases outside the gene matches: 3. This CDR3 contains 13 residues. The CDR3 nucleotides read TGTGCCAGCAGGACTAGCGAAACCTACGAGCAGTACTTC. Amino acid sequence: CASRTSETYEQYF.

This clonotype is a singleton in its sample. The V and J genes are TRBV20-1 and TRBJ1-5; TRBD1 is a possible D gene (5 bases). This CDR3 is built from 15 residues. Germline V gene sequence: CDR1 DFQATT, CDR2 SNEGSKA (reference sequence). Trimming left V 5 bases short and J 2 bases short, with 16 bases between. The CDR3 here is CSAGRGTGGNQPQHF. The CDR3 nucleotides are TGCAGTGCTGGCCGGGGGACCGGAGGCAATCAGCCCCAGCATTTT.

This clonotype was observed many times. The rearrangement joins TRBV28 to TRBJ1-2, with D uncertain. Trimming pared 2 bases from V and 2 bases from J, leaving 12 bases between. The CDR3 length is 15 residues. In germline, CDR1 is MDHEN, CDR2 SYDVKM. CDR3 nucleotide sequence: TGTGCCAGCAGTTTAACGATGGTTTCGAACTATGGCTACACCTTC. This codes for CASSLTMVSNYGYTF.

This clonotype has a count of ten or more. The chain is built from TRBV2 and TRBJ2-2; the match to TRBD2 covers 9 bases. V shed 6 bases, J shed 4 bases, and the junction held 12 bases outside the gene matches. CDR3 length: 17 amino acids. The germline CDR1 and CDR2 sequences are SNHLY and FYNNEI. The CDR3: CASRSGAAGGPTGELFF. The CDR3 coding sequence is TGTGCCAGCAGATCGGGGGCGGCGGGAGGGCCCACCGGGGAGCTGTTTTTT.

There are many counts of this clonotype. The chain has TRBV4-3 and TRBJ2-3; 14 bases map to TRBD2. The germline CDR1 and CDR2 sequences are LGHNA and YSLEER. The length of the CDR3 is 17 residues. The V gene end was trimmed by 4 bases and the J gene end by 0 bases; junction bases not matched to a gene: 3. The CDR3, as DNA: TGCGCCAGCAGCCCCGGGACTAGCGGGAGTAGCACAGATACGCAGTATTTT. Amino acids: CASSPGTSGSSTDTQYF.

This clonotype was seen repeatedly, ten times or more. This sequence joins TRBV6-1 and TRBJ2-1, with a possible D match to TRBD1 (6 bases). Germline CDR1 is MNHNS and CDR2 is SASEGT. The CDR3 contains 15 residues. Trimming removed 11 bases at V and 0 bases at J, with 17 bases between. For the CDR3, the DNA is TGTGCCCACCAGATAGGGGGTAGCTCCTACAATGAGCAGTTCTTC. Residues: CAHQIGGSSYNEQFF.

For this clonotype: A junction end diverges from the germline sequence, so it may reflect a read error. The gene calls are TRBV12-3 or TRBV12-4 and TRBJ2-5; D is ambiguous. The CDR3 runs 11 residues. CDR3 amino acids: CTSSLVETQYF. CDR3 DNA sequence: TGTACCAGCAGCTTGGTGGAGACCCAGTACTTC.

This clonotype came up many times. The chain joins TRBV7-3 to TRBJ2-3; no reliable D call. The V end was cut by 1 base, the J end by 0 bases, with 5 bases between. CDR3 length: 14 residues. Germline CDR1 reads SGHTA; CDR2 reads FQGTGA. The CDR3 loop reads CASSLMQSTDTQYF. CDR3 DNA: TGTGCCAGCAGCTTAATGCAAAGCACAGATACGCAGTATTTT.

This clonotype was detected many times. This chain connects TRBV28 to TRBJ2-5; TRBD2 matches 9 bases. This CDR3 is 11 amino acids long. Germline V gene lookup returns CDR1 MDHEN and CDR2 SYDVKM. The CDR3 is CVAGGQETQYF. The CDR3 DNA sequence: TGTGTCGCGGGGGGGCAAGAGACCCAGTACTTC. Supplemented by reference TRBV28 and TRBJ2-5, the full variable domain reads DVKVTQSSRYLVKRTGEKVFLECVQDMDHENMFWYRQDPGLGLRLIYFSYDVKMKEKGDIPEGYSVSREKKERFSLILESASTNQTSMYLCVAGGQETQYFGPGTRLLVL.

The table lists this clonotype with a few counts. The chain employs TRBV7-6 and TRBJ1-1; D may be TRBD1 (6 bases). CDR1 and CDR2 from the germline V gene are SGHVS and FNYEAQ. Trimming pared 4 bases from V and 5 bases from J, leaving 14 bases between. CDR3 length: 14 residues. This CDR3 is CASSWQQGTTEAFF. In DNA, the CDR3 is TGTGCCAGCAGCTGGCAACAGGGTACAACTGAAGCTTTCTTT.

At least ten counts were recorded for this clonotype. The junction shows a germline mismatch at one end, possibly a read error. The chain links TRBV4-3 to TRBJ2-3; the D is unclear. CDR1 LGHNA and CDR2 YSLEER come from the germline V gene. CDR3 length: 14 residues. The CDR3 here is CASSQERLSDTQYF. The CDR3 DNA is TGCGCCAGCAGTCAAGAACGCCTGTCCGATACGCAGTATTTT.